This T cell receptor beta chain is drawn from a study of shared clonotypes between healthy human individuals. Study-wide background: CD4 naive and memory got three plates each, CD8 naive two, CD8 memory one.

This CDR3 is built from 18 residues. Germline CDR1 SNHLY, CDR2 FYNNEI. V lost 2 bases, J lost 0 bases, and 4 bases stayed unmatched. CD45RO-negative, CCR7-positively selected cells formed the naive CD8 fraction, excluding terminally differentiated effector memory CD45RA+ cells. Study-wide points: Naive subsets, compared against memory subsets, generally had larger estimated richness values. Clonotypes shared by all four donors outscored non-shared clonotypes in generation probability.

Points on this clone: The antigen remains undetermined.

At deep level, the assay was performed. Repertoires were generated with immunoSEQ multiplex PCR, while TCRdb's copy carries only in-frame clones and drops some. The sample has about 590,000 clones; nearly 97% are singletons. Sequences were obtained from naive CD8+ T cells sorted from blood. The rearrangement links TRBV2 to TRBJ2-6, with 10 bases matching TRBD2. This TCR derives from a woman in her 30s in good health. CDR3 amino acids: CASSEWLAGASGANVLTF. Written as DNA, the CDR3 is TGTGCCAGCAGTGAATGGCTAGCGGGGGCCTCTGGGGCCAACGTCCTGACTTTC.